This section outlines one T cell receptor (beta chain) sequence together with its context. This clonotype was observed many times. Its antigen has not been determined. The record has no base qualities; no much larger clone is one base away. This record comes from a study of prognosis after radiotherapy for stage I lung cancer (dated by TCRdb to the early 2020s). Context from the whole study: Between early 2018 and early 2019, about 20 patients with stage I NSCLC were enrolled in Nanjing, China. In 14 to 15 patients the disease was a newly diagnosed primary stage I lung tumor, whereas roughly five had oligometastatic NSCLC following surgical resection of the primary tumor. Every patient was regarded as medically inoperable, because of comorbidities in 11 to 12 cases and refusal of surgery in roughly seven cases. Ages in the cohort of approximately 14 men and more than five women ranged from roughly 53 to 84 years, with a median of 74. Tumor histology was squamous cell carcinoma in more than 5 patients and adenocarcinoma in roughly 13. Image-guided IMRT or VMAT was used to deliver SBRT in 3 to 5 fractions at a biologically effective dose of at least 100 Gy. SBRT was not combined with any concurrent therapy in any patient. Distant metastases were developed by four of the 19 patients after SBRT, at a median of around seven months, whereas no significant progression was observed in the other 15 patients. The study profiled peripheral blood TCR beta repertoires from stage I NSCLC patients before and after stereotactic body radiotherapy and related them to distant failure. For each of the roughly 20 patients, one blood sample was taken before SBRT and one after, so the study sequenced approximately 38 samples in total.

No patient had a history of other malignancies or prior chemotherapy or radiotherapy, and all had node-negative disease on CT and PET/CT. At each of two time points, around 6 milliliters of peripheral venous blood were collected into EDTA tubes. PBMCs were isolated by Ficoll-Paque Plus density-gradient centrifugation. Samples were stored at -80°C immediately after collection until analysis. Here is what the overall study found, with its caveats: The study was limited by its small cohort and short follow-up, and the findings require independent validation. Whether the expanded TCR clones were tumor-specific was not determined. After SBRT, the number of unique TCR clones decreased (median approximately 10,000 before versus 6,000 to 7,500 after; Wilcoxon paired P=0.011). Differences by metastasis status were reportedly seen in TRBV and TRBJ usage frequencies, involving two V genes at baseline and, after SBRT, roughly ten V genes and two J genes. Post-SBRT Shannon entropy and its change from baseline were lower in patients who developed distant metastases; baseline Shannon entropy was not associated with metastases. All reported P values were unadjusted for multiple comparisons.

From the germline V gene, CDR1 is MDHEN and CDR2 is SYDVKM. The CDR3 runs 14 residues from the cysteine to the phenylalanine. Only the CDR3 part of the read is kept: 42 bases, read in frame from the first base. The junction shows trimming of 7 bases on V and 6 bases on J, plus 16 bases between the germline ends. Two rounds of multiplex PCR were used to amplify the TCR beta CDR3 region from genomic DNA. In the first PCR round, primers specific to each TRBV and TRBJ gene were used, and the primer sequences were filed in Chinese patent CN105087789A. The second PCR round used universal primers. The Roche High Pure PCR Template Preparation Kit was used to extract genomic DNA from the frozen PBMCs. An Illumina HiSeq 3000 was used to sequence the libraries paired-end with 151 bp reads. Concerning the study's data processing: Raw reads lacking the multiplex PCR primer sequences were removed with CutAdapt. High-quality paired reads were merged into contigs with PEAR. By aligning each contig to reference sequences, MiXCR assigned the TRB V, D and J gene segments to that contig. CDR3 sequences were clustered by base quality and sequence similarity to remove sequencing errors. Shannon entropy normalized by the natural log of productive TCR sequence number was used as the measure of diversity. Clonality was computed as one minus the ratio of Shannon entropy to the natural log of the number of unique clonotypes. The Youden index of ROC curves was used to select progression-free survival cut-offs for repertoire metrics, and analyses were performed in R 3.5.3. The raw public reads went through TCRdb reprocessing: fastp at Q25, MiXCR clone calling, in-frame beta chains kept. Each CDR3 protein appears once, grouped with its most common genes and DNA. The V and J calls were determined by TCRdb, not by the authors. This sample holds roughly 25,000 distinct CDR3 sequences; 25% to 30% were observed only once. About 32% of the sample is taken by the ten largest.

This TCR was sampled from a donor over 45 with non-small cell lung cancer. The chain was built from TRBV28 and TRBJ1-3, with a tentative D gene TRBD1 over 5 matching bases. The sequences come from PBMCs, collected before or after stereotactic body radiation therapy (not recorded which). The CDR3 protein: CASTLRGAENTIYF. The DNA sequence follows: TGTGCCAGCACCCTAAGAGGGGCCGAAAACACCATATATTTT.